This T cell receptor (beta chain) emerged from a study of blood T cell repertoires in COVID-19. The assay was immunoSEQ multiplex PCR, and TCRdb's table has in-frame clones only and misses some. Here the sample spans tens of thousands of clones, about 92% being singletons. In its sample, this clone was seen once. The CDR3 contains 16 residues. The germline CDR1 and CDR2 sequences are MNHEY and SVGEGT. The J segment lost 4 bases and the V segment lost 2 bases, leaving 7 bases of the junction unmatched. The sequencing sample was made of peripheral blood. This TCR was recovered from a woman aged 80 or over with active or convalescent COVID-19. This chain links TRBV6-2 or TRBV6-3 with TRBJ1-3, with 8 bases that match TRBD1. Here the CDR3 DNA reads TGTGCCAGCAGTTACGCCGGGACAGGCCGGGGAAACACCATATATTTT. Translated: CASSYAGTGRGNTIYF.